Listed here are 16 T cell receptor beta chains from one sample, sequenced in a study of blood T cell repertoires in COVID-19. TCRdb's copy holds only in-frame clones and misses some; the assay was immunoSEQ multiplex PCR. The table has 200,000 to 250,000 clones, 70% to 90% seen once. The specimen was PBMCs or T cells enriched from blood (not recorded which). These receptors were collected from a man between 25 and 39 years old with acute COVID-19.

The chain joins TRBV10-3 to TRBJ1-6; perhaps TRBD1 as D (5 bases). The CDR3 totals 16 residues. CDR1 is ENHRY and CDR2 is SYGVKD in the germline V gene. Trimming shortened V by 6 bases and J by 3 bases, and 15 bases separated the two germline ends. CDR3 protein: CAIRLIDSDYNSPLHF. For the CDR3, the DNA is TGTGCCATCAGACTTATAGACAGCGACTATAATTCACCCCTCCACTTT.

This clone occurred a few times. V usage is TRBV20-1 and J usage is TRBJ2-7, with D perhaps TRBD2 (6 bases). Germline V gene data show CDR1 as DFQATT and CDR2 as SNEGSKA (reference sequence). The V gene lost 3 bases and the J gene lost 4 bases, with 13 bases spanning the gap. The CDR3 has 13 amino acids. The DNA of the CDR3 is TGCAGTGCTAGTTTGGGACTCATGTACGAGCAGTACTTC. Its translation: CSASLGLMYEQYF.

This clone was seen once. Mismatch with germline at one junction end may stem from a read error. The rearrangement uses TRBV12-5 and TRBJ1-1; D gene ambiguous. CDR3 size: 12 residues. From germline, CDR1 is LGHNT and CDR2 FRNRAP. Here the CDR3 reads CASGLDTKSLAF. CDR3 nucleotides: TGTGCTAGTGGTTTGGATACGAAGAGCCTCGCCTTT.

The chain couples TRBV19 to TRBJ2-5; no reliable D call. The CDR3 contains 14 residues. V lost 2 bases, J lost 0 bases, and 7 bases lay in between. The germline V gene encodes CDR1 LNHDA and CDR2 SQIVND (reference sequence). The CDR3 DNA reads TGTGCCAGTAGTATACAGGTCAACCAAGAGACCCAGTACTTC. Translation: CASSIQVNQETQYF. The full variable domain, completed using reference TRBV19 and TRBJ2-5, is DGGITQSPKYLFRKEGQNVTLSCEQNLNHDAMYWYRQDPGQGLRLIYYSQIVNDFQKGDIAEGYSVSREKKESFPLTVTSAQKNPTAFYLCASSIQVNQETQYFGPGTRLLVL.

The gene calls are TRBV27 and TRBJ2-1, with 7 bases fitting TRBD2. With V trimmed by 3 bases and J by 0 bases, 2 bases remained unmatched. Germline CDR1 MNHEY, CDR2 SMNVEV (reference sequence). CDR3 length: 15 amino acids. In DNA form, the CDR3 reads TGTGCCAGCAGTTTTTCGGGGGGCTCCTACAATGAGCAGTTCTTC. Translated, it gives CASSFSGGSYNEQFF.

The chain recombines TRBV4-2 with TRBJ2-5; unclear D gene. With 2 bases removed from V and 2 bases from J, the gap between germline ends came to 9 bases. Germline assignment: CDR1 LGHNA and CDR2 YNFKEQ. CDR3 size: 14 residues. CDR3 sequence reads: CASSQRLSQETQYF. CDR3 coding DNA: TGTGCCAGCAGCCAACGACTGTCACAAGAGACCCAGTACTTC.

This clone was detected a few times. The same CDR3 is also encoded by other DNA sequences in this sample. This chain links TRBV3-1 (or the pseudogene TRBV3-2) with TRBJ1-6; 9 positions agree with TRBD1. Germline CDR1 LGHDT, CDR2 YNNKEL (reference sequence). This CDR3 contains 13 residues. The junction had 0 bases not matched to a gene; V was cut back by 2 bases and J by 10 bases. CDR3 sequence reads: CASSQTGGSPLHF. CDR3 in DNA: TGTGCCAGCAGCCAAACAGGGGGCTCACCCCTCCACTTT.

The chain employs TRBV5-4 and TRBJ1-1; D is unclear. With 3 bases removed from V and 2 bases from J, the gap between germline ends came to 8 bases. The CDR3 is 13 residues long. Germline CDR1 reads SGHNT; CDR2 reads YYREEE (reference sequence). CDR3 in amino acids: CASSSTPNTEAFF. As DNA, the CDR3 is TGTGCCAGCAGCTCAACACCTAACACTGAAGCTTTCTTT.

This chain links TRBV6-1 with TRBJ2-2; D gene uncertain. The CDR3 spans 14 residues. The ends were cut back, 2 bases at V and 5 bases at J, with 9 bases in the middle. CDR1 and CDR2 (germline): MNHNS, SASEGT. The CDR3 nucleotides are TGTGCCAGCAGTGAACTCCCGCGGACCGGGGAGCTGTTTTTT. Protein product: CASSELPRTGELFF.

This clone was observed once. The V call is TRBV2, the J call TRBJ1-1, with D uncertain. The germline V gene has CDR1 SNHLY and CDR2 FYNNEI. Trimming took 3 bases from V and 1 from J, leaving 12 bases between them. This CDR3 comprises 15 residues. In nucleotides, the CDR3 is TGTGCCAGCAGTGATCCTTCCTGGGCGAACACTGAAGCTTTCTTT. As protein: CASSDPSWANTEAFF. Combining the CDR3 with reference TRBV2 and TRBJ1-1 gives the whole variable domain EPEVTQTPSHQVTQMGQEVILRCVPISNHLYFYWYRQILGQKVEFLVSFYNNEISEKSEIFDDQFSVERPDGSNFTLKIRSTKLEDSAMYFCASSDPSWANTEAFFGQGTRLTVV.

This sequence joins TRBV11-2 and TRBJ2-5; 8 bases agree with TRBD2. J lost 5 bases, V lost 4 bases, and 21 bases had no gene match. The germline V gene encodes CDR1 SGHAT and CDR2 FQNNGV. The CDR3 covers 19 residues. This CDR3 reads CASSSKGSSGSAGGETQYF. The DNA of the CDR3 is TGTGCCAGCAGCTCAAAGGGTTCTAGCGGGTCGGCTGGGGGGGAGACCCAGTACTTC.

This chain joins TRBV27 and TRBJ2-7, with 9 bases matching TRBD1. Germline CDR1 and CDR2: MNHEY and SMNVEV (reference sequence). V was pared by 5 bases and J by 4 bases, with 9 bases of the junction left unmatched. CDR3 length: 15 residues. The CDR3 DNA sequence: TGTGCCAGCAGTCGACAGGGGGAGGCACTATACGAGCAGTACTTC. Its translation is CASSRQGEALYEQYF.

Notes on this clone: The junction departs from germline at one end; a sequencing error may be responsible. The chain has TRBV2 and TRBJ1-5; TRBD1 aligns across 9 bases. CDR1 and CDR2 from the germline V gene are SNHLY and FYNNEI. This CDR3 region has 15 residues. CDR3 DNA: TGTGCCAGCAGGACGACAGGGGGTGTCAATCAGGCCCAGCATTTT. Residues: CASRTTGGVNQAQHF.

The chain couples TRBV5-5 to TRBJ1-1, with D tentatively TRBD1 (6 bases). The CDR3 has 11 amino acids. V lost 2 bases and J 7 bases, leaving 6 bases between the germline ends. CDR1 and CDR2 (germline): SGHKS, YYEKEE (reference sequence). The CDR3 spells CASSLGGEAFF. The CDR3 bases are TGTGCCAGCAGCTTAGGGGGTGAAGCTTTCTTT.

This clone was seen only once. The gene calls are TRBV9 and TRBJ2-3; TRBD1 is a possible D gene (5 bases). V lost 0 bases and J 4 bases, leaving 12 bases between the germline ends. Germline V lookup: CDR1 SGDLS, CDR2 YYNGEE. CDR3 length: 15 residues. The CDR3 DNA is TGTGCCAGCAGCGTAGGTGGGGCACTTCCAGATACGCAGTATTTT. This translates into CASSVGGALPDTQYF.

The chain uses TRBV5-6 and TRBJ2-2; TRBD2 aligns across 13 bases. Germline V gene lookup returns CDR1 SGHDT and CDR2 YYEEEE. CDR3 length equals 18 residues. V lost 0 bases, J lost 2 bases, and 4 bases stayed unmatched. CDR3 protein: CASSLDGTSGENTGELFF. The DNA of the CDR3 is TGTGCCAGCAGCTTGGACGGGACTAGCGGGGAAAACACCGGGGAGCTGTTTTTT.